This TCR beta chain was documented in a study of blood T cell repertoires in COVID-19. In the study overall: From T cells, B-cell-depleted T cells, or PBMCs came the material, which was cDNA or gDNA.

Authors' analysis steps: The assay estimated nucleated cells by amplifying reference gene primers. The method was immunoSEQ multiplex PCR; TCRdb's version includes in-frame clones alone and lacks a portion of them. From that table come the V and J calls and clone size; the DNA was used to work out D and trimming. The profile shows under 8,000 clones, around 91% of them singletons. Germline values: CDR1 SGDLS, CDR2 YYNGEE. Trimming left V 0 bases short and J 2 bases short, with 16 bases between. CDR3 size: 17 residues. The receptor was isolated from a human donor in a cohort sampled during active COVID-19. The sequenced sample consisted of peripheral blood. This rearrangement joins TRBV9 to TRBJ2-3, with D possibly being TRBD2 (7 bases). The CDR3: CASSVDREAGFTDTQYF. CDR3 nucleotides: TGTGCCAGCAGCGTAGACAGGGAAGCGGGATTCACAGATACGCAGTATTTT.